Following are 25 T cell receptor beta chains from one sample sequenced in a study of cytomegalovirus exposure and HLA in healthy donors. 13 Jbeta primers and 60 Vbeta primers were used for the PCR. Produced via immunoSEQ multiplex PCR; TCRdb's table is partial and in-frame only. With about 72,000 clones in the sample, the ten largest clones hold roughly 5%. The sample comprised PBMCs. These TCRs come from a woman aged 40-49 years in good health and CMV-seropositive.

The CDR3 here is CASSTASDREREKLFF. In nucleotides, the CDR3 is TGTGCCAGCAGTACCGCCTCGGACAGGGAAAGGGAAAAACTGTTTTTT. The chain carries TRBV28 and TRBJ1-4, with 8 bases lining up with TRBD1. V trimming: 5 bases; J trimming: 8 bases; junction bases outside the gene matches: 13. Germline-derived CDR1 and CDR2 are MDHEN and SYDVKM. CDR3 size: 16 residues.

CDR3 residues: CASSFEGQGVGGYTF. For the CDR3, the DNA is TGTGCCAGCAGCTTTGAAGGACAGGGGGTTGGTGGCTACACCTTC. The chain recombines TRBV7-8 with TRBJ1-2; 10 bases match TRBD1. The CDR3 loop spans 15 amino acids. Losses at the gene ends were 3 bases for V and 7 bases for J; bases not matched to a gene: 8. The V gene's germline CDR1 is SGHVS and CDR2 FQNEAQ.

V gene TRBV11-2 combines with J gene TRBJ2-3; 9 bases are a match to TRBD2. The germline V gene encodes CDR1 SGHAT and CDR2 FQNNGV. This CDR3 is 17 amino acids long. J gave up 0 bases and V 2 bases, and 6 bases lay outside the gene matches. This CDR3 is CASSLRGSGGSTDTQYF. In DNA form, the CDR3 reads TGTGCCAGCAGCTTAAGGGGTAGCGGGGGTAGCACAGATACGCAGTATTTT.

This chain links TRBV5-1 with TRBJ2-2; 8 bases agree with TRBD1. Germline CDR1 is SGHRS and CDR2 is YFSETQ. This CDR3 is built from 15 residues. Trimming at V came to 4 bases and at J to 1 base, leaving 3 bases not matched to a gene. The CDR3, as DNA: TGCGCCAGCAGCGGAGGGACAGGGAACACCGGGGAGCTGTTTTTT. It translates to CASSGGTGNTGELFF.

The chain links TRBV5-6 to TRBJ1-4; D remains unclear. CDR1 and CDR2 (germline): SGHDT, YYEEEE. V was shortened by 0 bases and J by 4 bases, with 7 bases between the two germline ends. This CDR3 spans 14 amino acids. The CDR3 here is CASSLAVSNEKLFF. The CDR3 region has the DNA TGTGCCAGCAGCTTGGCCGTGAGTAATGAAAAACTGTTTTTT.

CDR3 sequence reads: CASTIDSSYNSPLHF. DNA for the CDR3: TGTGCCAGCACCATTGACAGCTCCTATAATTCACCCCTCCACTTT. V is TRBV7-6 and J is TRBJ1-6; TRBD1 might be the D (5 bases). The CDR3 is 15 residues long. V was pared by 7 bases and J by 0 bases, with 10 bases between. CDR1 SGHVS and CDR2 FNYEAQ come from the germline V gene.

The chain uses TRBV7-3 and TRBJ2-7; D is perhaps TRBD1 (6 bases). The ends were cut back, 5 bases at V and 6 bases at J, with 14 bases in the middle. The CDR3 is made up of 13 amino acids. CDR1 is SGHTA and CDR2 is FQGTGA in the germline V gene. The CDR3 bases are TGTGCCAGCAGCGTCACAGGGTTGGGCGAGCAGTACTTC. It is translated as CASSVTGLGEQYF.

The rearrangement links TRBV18 to TRBJ2-1; TRBD1 matches 9 bases. Trimming cost V 6 bases and J 7 bases; bases outside gene matches: 7. Germline values: CDR1 KGHSH, CDR2 LQKENI. The CDR3 is 14 amino acids. The CDR3 sequence: CASSKGQGLNEQFF. The CDR3 DNA sequence: TGTGCCAGCTCGAAAGGACAGGGGTTGAATGAGCAGTTCTTC.

The chain has TRBV2 and TRBJ2-3; 13 bases match TRBD2. Per germline, CDR1 SNHLY and CDR2 FYNNEI. The V and J ends lost 4 bases and 4 bases, in that order; junction bases with no gene match: 8. The CDR3 has 17 amino acids. CDR3 in amino acids: CASSVTSGGWPADTQYF. CDR3 in DNA: TGTGCCAGCAGTGTGACTAGCGGGGGGTGGCCGGCAGATACGCAGTATTTT.

The gene calls are TRBV29-1 and TRBJ1-3; 7 bases line up with TRBD1. The junction had 4 bases not matched to a gene; V was cut back by 4 bases and J by 4 bases. CDR3 length equals 13 residues. From germline, CDR1 is SQVTM and CDR2 ANQGSEA. CDR3 nucleotides: TGCAGCGTTGCTAGGGGGCAAGGAAACACCATATATTTT. Its translation: CSVARGQGNTIYF.

The chain employs TRBV5-6 and TRBJ2-7, with 7 nucleotides matching TRBD1. Germline assignment: CDR1 SGHDT and CDR2 YYEEEE. This CDR3 spans 13 amino acids. V shed 4 bases, J shed 5 bases, and the junction held 6 bases outside the gene matches. The CDR3 spells CASSLGGRDEQYF. In nucleotides, the CDR3 is TGTGCCAGCAGCCTAGGGGGCAGAGACGAGCAGTACTTC. Supplemented by reference TRBV5-6 and TRBJ2-7, the full variable domain reads DAGVTQSPTHLIKTRGQQVTLRCSPKSGHDTVSWYQQALGQGPQFIFQYYEEEERQRGNFPDRFSGHQFPNYSSELNVNALLLGDSALYLCASSLGGRDEQYFGPGTRLTVT.

The chain has TRBV5-6 and TRBJ2-5, with a weak D call TRBD2 (5 bases). V lost 2 bases and J 5 bases, leaving 13 bases between the germline ends. Germline values: CDR1 SGHDT, CDR2 YYEEEE. The CDR3 totals 14 residues. Here the CDR3 reads CASSFGGLWETQYF. The CDR3 region has the DNA TGTGCCAGCAGCTTCGGAGGACTCTGGGAGACCCAGTACTTC.

The gene calls are TRBV6-1 and TRBJ2-3; tentative D call: TRBD2 (5 bases). V lost 4 bases to trimming and J lost 2 bases, with 13 bases between them. The CDR3 covers 15 residues. Germline loops: CDR1 MNHNS, CDR2 SASEGT. The CDR3 nucleotides read TGTGCCAGCAGTGGTCTCGAGCGGCTCACAGATACGCAGTATTTT. Protein sequence: CASSGLERLTDTQYF.

Here the CDR3 reads CASSLGEIAEAFF. In DNA form, the CDR3 reads TGTGCCAGCAGCTTAGGTGAGATCGCTGAAGCTTTCTTT. The gene calls are TRBV7-8 and TRBJ1-1; D unresolved. The CDR3 is 13 residues long. Germline CDR1 and CDR2: SGHVS and FQNEAQ. V lost 1 base, J lost 6 bases, and 9 bases lay in between.

The chain uses TRBV29-1 and TRBJ2-7; TRBD2 matches 8 bases. This CDR3 has 17 amino acids. Germline trimming cut 0 bases from V and 6 bases from J; bases unmatched to any gene: 16. Germline V gives CDR1 SQVTM, CDR2 ANQGSEA. CDR3 DNA: TGCAGCGTTGAAGAGGGTGTGGGGGGACTAGATAATTCCGAGCAGTACTTC. This encodes CSVEEGVGGLDNSEQYF.

V gene TRBV6-5 combines with J gene TRBJ2-5; no firm D call. CDR1 is MNHEY, CDR2 SVGAGI, per germline. The length of the CDR3 is 15 residues. The V and J ends lost 3 bases and 4 bases respectively, with 15 bases between them. The CDR3 sequence: CASSYRHGSGETQYF. The CDR3 nucleotides read TGTGCCAGCAGTTATAGGCACGGCTCAGGAGAGACCCAGTACTTC.

V gene TRBV4-3 combines with J gene TRBJ2-3; 13 bases align to TRBD2. The CDR3 length is 16 residues. The V gene end was trimmed by 1 base and the J gene end by 6 bases; junction bases not matched to a gene: 4. Germline CDR1 and CDR2: LGHNA and YSLEER. Here the CDR3 DNA reads TGCGCCAGCAGCCAAGCGAGACTAGCGGGGGGTGATACGCAGTATTTT. As protein: CASSQARLAGGDTQYF.

V is TRBV7-8 and J is TRBJ2-2, with a tentative D call TRBD2 (7 bases). Trimming removed 6 bases at V and 10 bases at J, with 21 bases between. This CDR3 spans 15 amino acids. Germline V lookup: CDR1 SGHVS, CDR2 FQNEAQ. The CDR3, as DNA: TGTGCCAGCAGAGGGGGGGGCGGGAAAGACAAGGAGCTGTTTTTT. Translated, it gives CASRGGGGKDKELFF. Using reference TRBV7-8 and TRBJ2-2 for the parts outside the CDR3, the full variable domain is GAGVSQSPRYKVAKRGQDVALRCDPISGHVSLFWYQQALGQGPEFLTYFQNEAQLDKSGLPSDRFFAERPEGSVSTLKIQRTQQEDSAVYLCASRGGGGKDKELFFGEGSRLTVL.

The chain recombines TRBV6-6 with TRBJ2-1; no reliable D call. CDR1 is MNHNY, CDR2 SVGAGI, per germline (reference sequence). This CDR3 contains 15 residues. The V and J ends lost 6 bases and 0 bases respectively, with 12 bases between them. This chain's CDR3 is CASSLDISSYNEQFF. The CDR3 DNA sequence: TGTGCCAGCAGCCTTGACATAAGCTCCTACAATGAGCAGTTCTTC.

The chain recombines TRBV29-1 with TRBJ1-1, with 11 positions matching TRBD1. From germline, CDR1 is SQVTM and CDR2 ANQGSEA. V gave up 5 bases and J gave up 8 bases; unmatched junction bases: 4. CDR3 size: 12 residues. The CDR3 bases are TGCAGCGTTAGGACAGGGGGCACGGAAGCTTTCTTT. Translation gives CSVRTGGTEAFF.

The gene calls are TRBV7-9 and TRBJ1-5, with 8 bases lining up with TRBD1. Trimming cost V 5 bases and J 4 bases; bases outside gene matches: 7. Germline-derived CDR1 and CDR2 are SEHNR and FQNEAQ (reference sequence). The CDR3 length is 15 residues. CDR3 DNA sequence: TGTGCCAGCAGCCCTTTAGGACAGGGTAATCAGCCCCAGCATTTT. Its protein product is CASSPLGQGNQPQHF. Based on the CDR3 plus reference TRBV7-9 and TRBJ1-5, the full variable domain is DTGVSQNPRHKITKRGQNVTFRCDPISEHNRLYWYRQTLGQGPEFLTYFQNEAQLEKSRLLSDRFSAERPKGSFSTLEIQRTEQGDSAMYLCASSPLGQGNQPQHFGDGTRLSIL.

V is TRBV4-3 and J is TRBJ2-7, with D possibly being TRBD2 (6 bases). The CDR3 is 13 residues long. V lost 2 bases, J lost 6 bases, and 11 bases lay in between. CDR1 and CDR2 (germline): LGHNA, YSLEER. The CDR3 protein is CASSQWAGPEQYF. The CDR3 DNA reads TGCGCCAGCAGCCAATGGGCGGGGCCCGAGCAGTACTTC.

The genes are TRBV27 and TRBJ1-5; D might be TRBD1 (5 bases). The CDR3 has 12 amino acids. Per germline, CDR1 MNHEY and CDR2 SMNVEV (reference sequence). The V and J ends lost 6 bases and 5 bases respectively, with 8 bases between them. CDR3 amino acids: CASRTGDQPQHF. DNA for the CDR3: TGTGCCAGCAGAACAGGTGATCAGCCCCAGCATTTT.

This chain connects TRBV4-1 to TRBJ2-5; 9 positions match TRBD1. The better agreement between TRBJ2-7 and the DNA end casts doubt on the J call. This CDR3 is 18 amino acids long. Germline CDR1 reads MGHRA; CDR2 reads YSYEKL. CDR3 loop: CASSHGPPTTGGDYEQYF. DNA for the CDR3: TGCGCCAGCAGCCACGGGCCACCGACGACAGGGGGGGACTACGAGCAGTACTTC.

The chain employs TRBV4-3 and TRBJ1-2; TRBD1 aligns across 8 bases. CDR1 and CDR2 from the germline V gene are LGHNA and YSLEER. Trimming removed 0 bases from V and 4 bases from J; junction bases left unmatched: 4. The CDR3 runs to 15 residues. CDR3 loop: CASSQDRGLGYGYTF. The CDR3 DNA reads TGCGCCAGCAGCCAAGACAGGGGGCTGGGCTATGGCTACACCTTC.